This T cell receptor (beta chain) was sequenced during a study of cytomegalovirus exposure and HLA in healthy donors. Here immunoSEQ multiplex PCR was the method, and the copy in TCRdb shows in-frame clones only, minus some. The table includes hundreds of thousands of clones, roughly 90% detected once. This clone appeared once. Its target is not known. CDR1 is SGHRS and CDR2 is YFSETQ in the germline V gene. This CDR3 has 14 residues. V lost 7 bases and J lost 7; bases outside the gene matches: 10. Study-wide points: The listing of roughly 160 TCR beta chains classed them as cytomegalovirus-associated. Among TCR sequences, most were rare, though some public TCRs appeared in many donors.

V gene TRBV5-1 combines with J gene TRBJ2-1; 8 bases fit TRBD2. The sample taken for sequencing was PBMCs. The TCR comes from a woman aged 18-29 years in good health and CMV-seronegative. CDR3 bases: TGCGCCAGCGAACCCGGGGCTAGCGGGAATGAGCAGTTCTTC. This translates into CASEPGASGNEQFF. Using reference TRBV5-1 and TRBJ2-1 for the parts outside the CDR3, the full variable domain is KAGVTQTPRYLIKTRGQQVTLSCSPISGHRSVSWYQQTPGQGLQFLFEYFSETQRNKGNFPGRFSGRQFSNSRSEMNVSTLELGDSALYLCASEPGASGNEQFFGPGTRLTVL.